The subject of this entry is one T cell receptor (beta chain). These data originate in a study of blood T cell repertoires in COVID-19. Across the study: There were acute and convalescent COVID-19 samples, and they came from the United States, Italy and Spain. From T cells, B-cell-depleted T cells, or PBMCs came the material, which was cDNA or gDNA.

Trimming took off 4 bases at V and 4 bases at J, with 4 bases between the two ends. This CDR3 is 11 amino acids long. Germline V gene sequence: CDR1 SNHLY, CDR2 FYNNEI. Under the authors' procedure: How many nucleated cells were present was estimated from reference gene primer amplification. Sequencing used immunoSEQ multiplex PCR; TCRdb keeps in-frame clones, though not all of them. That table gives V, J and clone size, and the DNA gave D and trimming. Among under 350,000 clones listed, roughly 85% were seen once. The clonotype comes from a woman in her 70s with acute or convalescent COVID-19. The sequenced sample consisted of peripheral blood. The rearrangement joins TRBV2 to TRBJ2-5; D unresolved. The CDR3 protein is CASSVRETQYF. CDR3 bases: TGTGCCAGCAGTGTGAGAGAGACCCAGTACTTC. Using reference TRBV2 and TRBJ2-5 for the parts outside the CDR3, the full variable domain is EPEVTQTPSHQVTQMGQEVILRCVPISNHLYFYWYRQILGQKVEFLVSFYNNEISEKSEIFDDQFSVERPDGSNFTLKIRSTKLEDSAMYFCASSVRETQYFGPGTRLLVL.